The 5 T cell receptor beta chains below were found in one sample sequenced in a study of blood T cell repertoires in COVID-19. The data were produced by immunoSEQ multiplex PCR, yet TCRdb's version contains in-frame clones alone and is incomplete. Among about 200,000 clones listed, 80% to 90% were seen once. The specimen was PBMCs or T cells enriched from blood (not recorded which). These receptors came from a man between 35 and 55 years old who had recovered from COVID-19.

CDR3 region: CASSSERLSYNEQFF. As DNA, the CDR3 is TGTGCCAGCAGCTCAGAGCGGCTCTCCTACAATGAGCAGTTCTTC. V and J are TRBV7-9 and TRBJ2-1, with D possibly matching TRBD2 (5 bases). The V end lost 4 bases, the J end lost 0 bases, and 10 bases lay between the germline ends. The CDR3 totals 15 residues. The germline CDR1 and CDR2 sequences are SEHNR and FQNEAQ (reference sequence).

The J gene is TRBJ1-6, the V gene TRBV2; TRBD1 might be the D (5 bases). CDR3 length: 15 amino acids. The germline V and J ends were trimmed by 5 bases and 6 bases, with 14 bases remaining between them. CDR1 and CDR2 (germline): SNHLY, FYNNEI. In DNA, the CDR3 is TGTGCCAGCAGTTCCTTGACAGCGCTTAATTCACCCCTCCACTTT. This sequence encodes CASSSLTALNSPLHF.

CDR3 loop: CTSSQEMSAGQGASDTQYF. Here the CDR3 DNA reads TGCACCAGCAGCCAAGAAATGAGCGCGGGACAGGGGGCGTCCGATACGCAGTATTTT. The V and J genes are TRBV1 and TRBJ2-3; the table's D call TRBD1 went unverified against the DNA. TRBV1 is assigned pseudogene status. CDR3 length equals 19 residues.

V usage is TRBV5-1 and J usage is TRBJ2-3; D possibly corresponds to TRBD1 (6 bases). The V end lost 3 bases, the J end lost 2 bases, and 16 bases lay between the germline ends. CDR3 size: 16 residues. CDR1 is SGHRS, CDR2 YFSETQ, per germline. CDR3 nucleotide sequence: TGCGCCAGCAGCTCAAACCCAGGGGTACTCACAGATACGCAGTATTTT. Translation gives CASSSNPGVLTDTQYF.

This sequence joins TRBV5-1 and TRBJ2-2; D uncertain. Germline CDR1 and CDR2: SGHRS and YFSETQ. V was shortened by 0 bases and J by 2 bases, with 5 bases between the two germline ends. The CDR3 covers 14 residues. CDR3 loop: CASSLVINTGELFF. As DNA, the CDR3 is TGCGCCAGCAGCTTGGTCATTAACACCGGGGAGCTGTTTTTT.